This TCR beta chain was identified during a study of blood T cell repertoires in COVID-19. Assay: immunoSEQ multiplex PCR; the TCRdb copy retains only in-frame clones and omits some. In the table there are 270,000 or so clones, nearly 90% of which are singletons. CDR3 size: 16 residues. Enrollment of patients from Seattle took place during active infection, with longitudinal follow-up. This clonotype originated in a woman in her fifties or sixties with COVID-19, enrolled during active disease. What was sequenced was peripheral blood. V usage is TRBV12-1 and J usage is TRBJ1-1; the table calls TRBD1, which could not be checked here. TRBV12-1 is a documented pseudogene. CDR3 coding DNA: TGTGCCAGCAGCATCTACAGGGGCGGTGGGGGCACTGAAGCTTTCTTT. Translated: CASSIYRGGGGTEAFF.